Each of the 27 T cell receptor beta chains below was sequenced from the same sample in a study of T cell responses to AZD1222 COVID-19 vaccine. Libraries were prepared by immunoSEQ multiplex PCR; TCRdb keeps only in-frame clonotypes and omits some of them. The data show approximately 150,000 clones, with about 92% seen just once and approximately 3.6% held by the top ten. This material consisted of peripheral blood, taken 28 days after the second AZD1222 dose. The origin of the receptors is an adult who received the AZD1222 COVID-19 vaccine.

The CDR3 nucleotides are TGCGCCAGCAGCTTGGGGGTTAGCGGGAGGATCCCCGGGGGCGAGCAGTACTTC. Protein product: CASSLGVSGRIPGGEQYF. This chain links TRBV5-1 with TRBJ2-7; the match to TRBD2 covers 10 bases. J lost 6 bases, V lost 0 bases, and 15 bases had no gene match. The CDR3 runs to 18 residues. Per the germline V gene, CDR1 is SGHRS and CDR2 is YFSETQ.

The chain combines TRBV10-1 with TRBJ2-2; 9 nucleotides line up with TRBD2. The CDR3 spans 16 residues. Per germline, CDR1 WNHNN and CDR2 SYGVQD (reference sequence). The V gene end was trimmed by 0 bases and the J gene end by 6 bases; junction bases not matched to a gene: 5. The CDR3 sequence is CASSESIAGVAGELFF. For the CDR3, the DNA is TGCGCCAGCAGTGAGTCCATAGCGGGAGTTGCCGGGGAGCTGTTTTTT.

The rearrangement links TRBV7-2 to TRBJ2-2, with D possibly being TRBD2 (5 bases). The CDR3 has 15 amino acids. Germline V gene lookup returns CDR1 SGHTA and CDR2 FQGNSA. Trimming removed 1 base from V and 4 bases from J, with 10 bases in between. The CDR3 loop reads CASSLEEAGTGELFF. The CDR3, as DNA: TGTGCCAGCAGCTTAGAGGAGGCAGGCACCGGGGAGCTGTTTTTT.

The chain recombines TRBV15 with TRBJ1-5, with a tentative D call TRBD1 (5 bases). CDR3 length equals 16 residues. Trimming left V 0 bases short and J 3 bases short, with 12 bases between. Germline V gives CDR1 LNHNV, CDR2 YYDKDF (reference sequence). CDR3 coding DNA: TGTGCCACCAGCAGAGATCGAGCAGGGTACAATCAGCCCCAGCATTTT. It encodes CATSRDRAGYNQPQHF.

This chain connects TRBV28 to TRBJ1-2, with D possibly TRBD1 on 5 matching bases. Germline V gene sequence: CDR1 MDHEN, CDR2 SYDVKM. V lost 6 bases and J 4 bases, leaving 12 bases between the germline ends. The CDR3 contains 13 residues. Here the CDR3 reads CASSVQDTYGYTF. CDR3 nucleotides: TGTGCCAGCAGCGTCCAGGACACCTATGGCTACACCTTC.

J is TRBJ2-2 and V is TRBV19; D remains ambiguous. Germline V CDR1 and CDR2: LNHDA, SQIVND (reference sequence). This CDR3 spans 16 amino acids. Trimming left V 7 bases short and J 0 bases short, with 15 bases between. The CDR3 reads CASTTLPGPNTGELFF. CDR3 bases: TGTGCCAGTACCACCCTGCCAGGCCCGAACACCGGGGAGCTGTTTTTT.

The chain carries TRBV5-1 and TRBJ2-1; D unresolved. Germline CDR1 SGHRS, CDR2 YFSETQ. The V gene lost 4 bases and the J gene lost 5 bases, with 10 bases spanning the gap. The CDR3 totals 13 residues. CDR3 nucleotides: TGCGCCAGCAGCGCAGCCGTCGACAATGAGCAGTTCTTC. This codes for CASSAAVDNEQFF.

The CDR3 sequence: CASRATDTQYF. In DNA, the CDR3 is TGTGCCAGCAGAGCAACAGATACGCAGTATTTT. This chain joins TRBV28 and TRBJ2-3; no firm D call. The CDR3 loop spans 11 amino acids. Trimming cost V 6 bases and J 3 bases, with 4 bases left between them. CDR1 is MDHEN and CDR2 is SYDVKM in the germline V gene.

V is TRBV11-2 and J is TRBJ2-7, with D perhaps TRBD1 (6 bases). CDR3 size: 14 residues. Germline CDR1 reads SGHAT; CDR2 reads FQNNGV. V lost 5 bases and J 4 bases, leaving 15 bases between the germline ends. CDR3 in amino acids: CASSPAQGRYEQYF. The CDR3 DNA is TGTGCCAGCAGCCCCGCACAGGGCCGGTACGAGCAGTACTTC.

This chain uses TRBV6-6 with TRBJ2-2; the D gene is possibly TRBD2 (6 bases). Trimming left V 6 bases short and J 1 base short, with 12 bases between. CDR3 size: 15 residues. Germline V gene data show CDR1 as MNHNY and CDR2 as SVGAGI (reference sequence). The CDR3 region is CASSDGRENTGELFF. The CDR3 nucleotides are TGTGCCAGCAGCGACGGGCGGGAGAACACCGGGGAGCTGTTTTTT.

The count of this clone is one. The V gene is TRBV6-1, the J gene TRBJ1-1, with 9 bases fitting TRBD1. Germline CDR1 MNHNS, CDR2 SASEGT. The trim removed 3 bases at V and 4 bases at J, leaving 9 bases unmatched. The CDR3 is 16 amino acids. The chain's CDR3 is CASSEIRDRVFTEAFF. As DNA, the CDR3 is TGTGCCAGCAGTGAGATCCGGGACAGGGTTTTCACTGAAGCTTTCTTT.

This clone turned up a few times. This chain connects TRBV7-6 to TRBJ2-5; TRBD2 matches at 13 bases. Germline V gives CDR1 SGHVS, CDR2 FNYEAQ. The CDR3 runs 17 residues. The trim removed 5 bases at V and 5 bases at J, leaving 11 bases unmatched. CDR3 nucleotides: TGTGCCAGCAGCCCCAGACTAGCGGGAGGTATCTCGGAGACCCAGTACTTC. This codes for CASSPRLAGGISETQYF.

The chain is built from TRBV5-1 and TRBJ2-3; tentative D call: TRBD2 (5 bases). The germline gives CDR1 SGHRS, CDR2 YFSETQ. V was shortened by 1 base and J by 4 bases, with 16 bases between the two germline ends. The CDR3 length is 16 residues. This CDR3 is CASSLLLAETSDTQYF. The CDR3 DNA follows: TGCGCCAGCAGCTTGCTCCTAGCCGAAACATCAGATACGCAGTATTTT.

The chain's CDR3 is CASSLITGLRTVSSSNQPQHF. The CDR3 DNA is TGTGCCAGCAGTTTAATCACGGGATTGAGGACAGTGAGCAGTAGCAATCAGCCCCAGCATTTT. This chain links TRBV28 with TRBJ1-5, with TRBD1 as a possible D gene (6 bases). The CDR3 covers 21 residues. V was pared by 2 bases and J by 0 bases, with 26 bases between. Germline loops: CDR1 MDHEN, CDR2 SYDVKM.

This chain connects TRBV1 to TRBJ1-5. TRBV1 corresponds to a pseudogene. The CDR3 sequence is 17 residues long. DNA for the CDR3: TGCACCAGCAGCCAAGTCAGTCTCAGCGGGGAGGTTCAGCCCCAGCATTTT. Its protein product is CTSSQVSLSGEVQPQHF.

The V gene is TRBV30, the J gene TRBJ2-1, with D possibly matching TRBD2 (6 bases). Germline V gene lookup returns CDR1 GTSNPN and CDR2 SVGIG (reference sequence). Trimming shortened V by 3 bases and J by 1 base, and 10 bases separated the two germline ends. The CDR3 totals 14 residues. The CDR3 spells CAWSPGTSYNEQFF. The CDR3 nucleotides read TGTGCCTGGAGCCCTGGGACTTCCTACAATGAGCAGTTCTTC.

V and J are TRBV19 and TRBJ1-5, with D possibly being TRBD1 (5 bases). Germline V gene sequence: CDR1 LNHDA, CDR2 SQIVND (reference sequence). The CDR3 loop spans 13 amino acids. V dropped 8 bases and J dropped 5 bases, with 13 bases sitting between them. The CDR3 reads CASSIDSDQPQHF. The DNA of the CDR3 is TGTGCCAGTTCAATAGACAGCGATCAGCCCCAGCATTTT.

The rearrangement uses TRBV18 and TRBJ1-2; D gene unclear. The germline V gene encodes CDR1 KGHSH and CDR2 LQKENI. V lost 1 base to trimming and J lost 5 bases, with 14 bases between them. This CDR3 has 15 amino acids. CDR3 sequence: CASSPRAIGLYGYTF. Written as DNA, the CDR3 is TGTGCCAGCTCACCACGGGCAATCGGGTTGTATGGCTACACCTTC. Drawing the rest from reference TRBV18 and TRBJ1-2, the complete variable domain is NAGVMQNPRHLVRRRGQEARLRCSPMKGHSHVYWYRQLPEEGLKFMVYLQKENIIDESGMPKERFSAEFPKEGPSILRIQQVVRGDSAAYFCASSPRAIGLYGYTFGSGTRLTVV.

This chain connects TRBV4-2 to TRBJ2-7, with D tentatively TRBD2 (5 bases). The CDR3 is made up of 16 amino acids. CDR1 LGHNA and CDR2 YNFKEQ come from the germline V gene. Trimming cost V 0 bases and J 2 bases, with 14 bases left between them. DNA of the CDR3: TGTGCCAGCAGCCAAGATTTTTCCGGGGTGCCCTACGAGCAGTACTTC. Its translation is CASSQDFSGVPYEQYF.

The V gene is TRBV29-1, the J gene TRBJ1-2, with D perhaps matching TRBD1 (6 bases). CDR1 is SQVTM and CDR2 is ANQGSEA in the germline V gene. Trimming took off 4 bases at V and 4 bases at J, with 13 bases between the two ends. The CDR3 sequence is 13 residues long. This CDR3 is CSVGGGSGYGYTF. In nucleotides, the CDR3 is TGCAGCGTTGGAGGGGGAAGCGGCTATGGCTACACCTTC.

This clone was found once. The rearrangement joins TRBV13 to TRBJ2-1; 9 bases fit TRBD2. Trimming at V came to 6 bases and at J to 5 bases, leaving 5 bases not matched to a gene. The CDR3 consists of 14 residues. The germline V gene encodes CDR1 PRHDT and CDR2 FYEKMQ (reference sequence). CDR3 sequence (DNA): TGTGCCAGCAGTCCACTAGCGGGTGACAATGAGCAGTTCTTC. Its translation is CASSPLAGDNEQFF. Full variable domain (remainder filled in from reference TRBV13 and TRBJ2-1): AAGVIQSPRHLIKEKRETATLKCYPIPRHDTVYWYQQGPGQDPQFLISFYEKMQSDKGSIPDRFSAQQFSDYHSELNMSSLELGDSALYFCASSPLAGDNEQFFGPGTRLTVL.

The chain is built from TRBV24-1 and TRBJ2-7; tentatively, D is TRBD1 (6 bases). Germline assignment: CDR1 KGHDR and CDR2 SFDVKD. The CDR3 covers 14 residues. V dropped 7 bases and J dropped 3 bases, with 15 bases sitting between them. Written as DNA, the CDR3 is TGTGCCACCAGGCCGGACAGCCAATACTACGAGCAGTACTTC. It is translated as CATRPDSQYYEQYF.

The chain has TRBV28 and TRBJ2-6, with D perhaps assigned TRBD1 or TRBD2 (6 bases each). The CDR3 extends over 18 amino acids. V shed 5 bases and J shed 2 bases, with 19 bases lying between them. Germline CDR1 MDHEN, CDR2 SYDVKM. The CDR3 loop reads CASSLEGGWGAGANVLTF. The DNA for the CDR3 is TGTGCCAGCAGTCTAGAGGGGGGATGGGGCGCTGGGGCCAACGTCCTGACTTTC.

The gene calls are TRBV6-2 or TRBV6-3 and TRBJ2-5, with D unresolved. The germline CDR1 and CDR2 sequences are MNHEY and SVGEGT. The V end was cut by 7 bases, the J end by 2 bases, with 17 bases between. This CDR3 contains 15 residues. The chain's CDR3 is CASTPPRTPQETQYF. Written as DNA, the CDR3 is TGTGCCAGCACCCCCCCACGGACGCCTCAAGAGACCCAGTACTTC.

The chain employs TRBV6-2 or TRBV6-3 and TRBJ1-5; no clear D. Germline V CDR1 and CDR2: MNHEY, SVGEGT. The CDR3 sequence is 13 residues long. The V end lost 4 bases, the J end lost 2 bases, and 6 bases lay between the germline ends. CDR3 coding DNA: TGTGCCAGCAGTTTGTATGGCAATCAGCCCCAGCATTTT. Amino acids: CASSLYGNQPQHF.

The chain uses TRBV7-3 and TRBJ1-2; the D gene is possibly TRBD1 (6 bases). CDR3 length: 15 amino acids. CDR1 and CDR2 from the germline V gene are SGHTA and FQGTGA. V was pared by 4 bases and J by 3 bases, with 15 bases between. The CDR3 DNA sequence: TGTGCCAGCAGCTGCCCCAGGGGAACTGACTATGGCTACACCTTC. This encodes CASSCPRGTDYGYTF.

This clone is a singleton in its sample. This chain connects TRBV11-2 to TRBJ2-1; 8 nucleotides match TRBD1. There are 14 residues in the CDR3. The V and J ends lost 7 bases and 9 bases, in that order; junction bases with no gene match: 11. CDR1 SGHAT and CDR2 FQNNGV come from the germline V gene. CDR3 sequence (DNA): TGTGCCAGCAACCCGGGGAACAGGGGGACTGAGCAGTTCTTC. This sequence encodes CASNPGNRGTEQFF.